This T cell receptor beta chain was sequenced for a study of blood T cell repertoires in COVID-19. Across the whole study: Whether acute or convalescent, the COVID-19 samples came from the United States, Italy and Spain. T cells, B-cell-depleted T cells, or PBMCs supplied cDNA or gDNA.

Original handling: Scientists estimated how many nucleated cells there were by amplifying reference gene primers. The data were produced by immunoSEQ multiplex PCR, yet TCRdb's version contains in-frame clones alone and is incomplete. The D gene and trimming were derived from the DNA, and the V and J assignments and clone size from that table. The sample shows around 700,000 clones, over 80% of them seen only once. Trimming shortened V by 2 bases and J by 9 bases, and 8 bases separated the two germline ends. The CDR3 is 13 residues long. The germline V gene encodes CDR1 MNHEY and CDR2 SVGAGI. The sample consisted of peripheral blood. This clonotype originated in a woman younger than 30 with acute or convalescent COVID-19. V usage is TRBV6-5 and J usage is TRBJ1-6, with D maybe TRBD1 (5 bases). CDR3 in DNA: TGTGCCAGCAGTTACATCGGGGGTTCACCCCTCCACTTT. Amino acids: CASSYIGGSPLHF.